This record covers a single T cell receptor (beta chain). Its antigen remains unidentified. No quality values exist for individual bases; no much larger clone is one base distant. This specimen comes from a study of vaccination and CD4 T cells after COVID-19 (dated by TCRdb to the early 2020s). Background for the entire study: SARS-CoV-2 positivity had been established in the convalescent patients by nasal swab PCR, and mild disease was recorded in several of these patients and severe disease in one. Overlapping spike peptide pools from SARS-CoV-2 and from the common cold coronaviruses HCoV-NL63, HCoV-OC43 and HCoV-229E were used as culture stimuli. Post-COVID blood samples from convalescent patients were collected a median of about 110 days after diagnosis, with a range of 35 to 161 days. The convalescent cohort included six males and four females, with two Hispanic individuals, seven Caucasians, two Asians and one multiracial person. Control cultures used a CEFX viral epitope pool as positive control, an HIV-1 Nef peptide pool as negative control, or no peptide. In ten to eleven COVID-19 convalescent patients and a handful of infection-naive healthy vaccine recipients, researchers compared the spike-specific CD4+ TCR repertoire from before mRNA vaccination with the repertoire from after. Post-vaccine blood samples were taken a median of 72 days after the second vaccine dose, with a range of roughly 14 to 241 days. Participants received two doses of either the Pfizer-BioNTech BNT162b2 vaccine (n=8) or the Moderna mRNA-1273 vaccine (n=2). Findings and caveats that apply to the study as a whole: Although the median number of SARS-CoV-2-reactive clonotypes went up from roughly 23 after infection to some 37 after vaccination, the increase was not significant. Among convalescent patients, a median roughly 84% of the SARS-CoV-2-reactive clones seen after vaccination appeared only after vaccination, which suggests priming specific to the vaccine. The number of convalescent patients in the study was relatively small, and the study did not examine early timepoints following natural infection. In convalescent patients, nearly all vaccine-specific clones (304 of 307) were found to be mono-reactive for SARS-CoV-2 spike rather than cross-reactive with common cold coronaviruses.

Receptors were amplified or captured by PCR. DNA from cultured CD4+ T cells was subjected to TCR sequencing with the Oncomine TCR Beta short-read assay at the Johns Hopkins FTIC core. Genomic DNA was extracted from the cultured CD4+ T cells with the QIAamp micro DNA kit. Oncomine TCR Beta libraries from cultured CD4+ T cells were pooled using unique dual indexes and sequenced on an Illumina iSeq 100. In the original analysis: Non-productive sequences were removed, and CDR3s not starting with C, not ending with F or W, or shorter than 7 amino acids were discarded. The MANAFEST web application identified antigen-specific clonotypes by comparing peptide-stimulated wells against reference wells and other culture wells. An FDR below 0.05, an odds ratio above 5, and a productive frequency above 0.1% in at least two of three replicate wells were required for clones to be considered positive. Cross-reactive clonotypes were defined as significantly expanded in both SARS-CoV-2 spike wells and at least one common cold coronavirus spike condition. CDR3 homology was assessed with Levenshtein distances (stringdist) and unrooted phylogenetic trees (ape) in R version 3.6.1. The raw public reads went through TCRdb reprocessing: fastp at Q25, MiXCR clone calling, in-frame beta chains kept. Here each entry gathers all rows of one CDR3 protein and keeps the most common genes and DNA. These V and J calls are TCRdb output, not the study's own analysis. Recorded for this sample are around 15,000 distinct CDR3 sequences; 51% of them occurred a single time. Approximately 13% of the sample is in the top ten clones.

Reading the germline V gene (reference sequence) gives CDR1 LNHDA and CDR2 SQIVND. Including the terminal cysteine and phenylalanine, the CDR3 comprises 16 residues. Kept here is only the CDR3 DNA, which spans 48 bases and is read in frame from base 1. V is pared back by 2 bases and J by 4 bases, with 15 bases lying between the germline termini. The treatment or condition label corresponds to: approximately 10-day PBMC culture with coronavirus spike peptide pools or control peptides (ViraFEST assay). The ViraFEST assay, used in the study, expanded antigen-specific T cells with peptide pools and then identified the expanded clonotypes through TCR sequencing. Positive SARS-CoV-2 PCR tests in the convalescent patients dated from March to December 2020, before Alpha, Beta and Delta variants emerged in the United States. Each well held roughly 2 million PBMCs cultured in IMDM containing roughly 5.5% human AB serum and approximately 9.8 IU/ml IL-2, with 8.5 to 10 ug/ml peptide pools added. On days 3 and 7, half of the culture medium was replaced with fresh IL-2-containing medium. After approximately 11 days of culture, CD4+ T cells were isolated by negative selection with the EasySep CD4+ T cell isolation kit. PBMCs were separated from whole blood using Ficoll-Paque Plus gradient centrifugation and then either used fresh or cryopreserved at -140C. Triplicate wells were generally used for each culture condition.

The clonotype was recovered from a human donor who had recovered from COVID-19. The sample taken for sequencing was CD4+ T cells from blood, cultured in vitro. The rearranged segments are TRBV19 and TRBJ1-5, with no reliable assignment of the D segment. The CDR3 sequence is CASSIIRRLGNQPQHF. The bases are TGTGCCAGTAGTATAATCCGTCGGTTAGGGAATCAGCCCCAGCATTTT. The entire variable domain, with the stretches around the CDR3 drawn from the reference TRBV19 and TRBJ1-5 proteins, is DGGITQSPKYLFRKEGQNVTLSCEQNLNHDAMYWYRQDPGQGLRLIYYSQIVNDFQKGDIAEGYSVSREKKESFPLTVTSAQKNPTAFYLCASSIIRRLGNQPQHFGDGTRLSIL.